This TCR beta chain was found in a study of regulatory T cells in long-lasting Graves disease. The time point here: newly diagnosed GD, antithyroid drugs for less than 3 months. With RNA extracted from PBMCs as input, the TCR library was made. The CDR3 runs 15 residues. Construction of TCR beta libraries relied on iRepertoire HTBI primers and on Arm-PCR targeting CDR3 regions. MiXCR was run by TCRdb on the multiplex PCR reads, yielding one entry per CDR3 protein. The data show 350,000 to 500,000 distinct CDR3 sequences, roughly 17% seen once. Concerning this clonotype itself: This likely came from a read error, as a far larger clone is one base away.

In addition, the sample was reused for a study of T cells in Graves' hyperthyroidism and ophthalmopathy. In that study: In the analysis, a 13 V-J model separated ophthalmopathy from stable hyperthyroidism. The model predicted ophthalmopathy a median roughly six months before onset.

The sequencing used peripheral blood mononuclear cells (PBMCs), collected at new diagnosis, from a patient treated with antithyroid drugs. This receptor was taken from a woman aged 25 to 39 with Graves disease. The chain links TRBV12-3 or TRBV12-4 to TRBJ2-1; 12 nucleotides align to TRBD2. As DNA, the CDR3 is TGTGCCAGCAGTGAACCGACTAGCGGGAGCTATGAGCAGCTCTTC. Translated, it gives CASSEPTSGSYEQLF.